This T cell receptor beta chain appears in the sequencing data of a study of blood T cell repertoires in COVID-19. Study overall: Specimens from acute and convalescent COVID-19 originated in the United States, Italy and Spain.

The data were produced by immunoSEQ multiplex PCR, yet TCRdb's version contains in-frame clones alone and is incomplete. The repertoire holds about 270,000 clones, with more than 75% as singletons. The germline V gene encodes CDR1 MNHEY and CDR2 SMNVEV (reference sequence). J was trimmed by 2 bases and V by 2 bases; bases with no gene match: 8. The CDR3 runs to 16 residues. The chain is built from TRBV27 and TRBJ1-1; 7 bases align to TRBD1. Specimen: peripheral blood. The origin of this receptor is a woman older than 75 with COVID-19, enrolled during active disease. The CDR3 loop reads CASSLKVQGVNTEAFF. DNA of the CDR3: TGTGCCAGCAGTTTAAAGGTCCAGGGGGTTAACACTGAAGCTTTCTTT.